The clone carrying this TCR beta chain was recorded at least ten times. Its antigen is as yet unknown. The sample is drawn from a study of identifying expanded T cells in peripheral blood. Whole-study findings and limits: Clone count variance between approximately two-week samples rose with total template count.

Produced via immunoSEQ multiplex PCR; TCRdb's table is partial and in-frame only. The table lists approximately 85,000 clones, 84% of them singletons. During the collection period, no donor immune events like infections were recorded. Trimming left V 1 base short and J 3 bases short, with 12 bases between. Germline-derived CDR1 and CDR2 are SNHLY and FYNNEI. CDR3 length: 15 residues. The source is a person aged 18 to 75 in good health. The rearrangement joins TRBV2 to TRBJ1-1; D is perhaps TRBD1 (6 bases). Sequencing was done on a sample of blood. CDR3 protein: CASSEVGGGYTEAFF. CDR3 coding DNA: TGTGCCAGCAGTGAAGTCGGGGGCGGATACACTGAAGCTTTCTTT.